This T cell receptor (beta chain) was identified in a study of T-cell reconstitution after alpha-beta-depleted transplantation in children. Molecular barcoding with unique molecular identifiers was used for the TCRbeta library. One entry per CDR3 protein, called by TCRdb with MiXCR from the PCR reads. The table lists fewer than 550,000 distinct CDR3 sequences, about 10% of them singletons. This CDR3 is built from 13 residues. Germline V gene sequence: CDR1 SGDLS, CDR2 YYNGEE. V gave up 3 bases and J gave up 6 bases, with 13 bases separating them. On this clonotype itself: Its antigen is still unknown.

General observations from the study: Surviving recipient T cells and thymic progenitors produced the high day-60 TCRbeta diversity seen in some patients. Newly generated T cells supplied most T-cell counts and diversity one year post-transplant.

The genes are TRBV9 and TRBJ2-7; D is unclear. The receptor was derived from a female patient aged 2-15 years who had a stem cell transplant for aplastic anemia, so the T cells may come from the graft donor. Sample: PBMCs, mostly from graft donor cells, taken 180 days after TCRalphabeta/CD19-depleted stem cell transplant. This CDR3 is CASSEGSFGEQYF. In DNA form, the CDR3 reads TGTGCCAGCAGCGAGGGCAGTTTCGGCGAGCAGTACTTC.